Shown below are 23 T cell receptor beta chains from a single sample sequenced in a study of shared clonotypes between healthy human individuals. Profiled with immunoSEQ multiplex PCR; TCRdb holds only in-frame clones, not every one. The table records some 2 million clones, approximately 94% of them present only once. Naive CD8 cells lacked CD45RO and underwent positive selection for CCR7, leaving out terminally differentiated effector memory CD45RA+ cells. The sequencing sample was made of naive CD8+ T cells sorted from blood. These receptors came from a young man in good health.

The V gene is TRBV28, the J gene TRBJ2-3, with 7 bases that match TRBD2. The CDR3 totals 15 residues. After removal of 3 bases from V and 2 bases from J, the junction contained 5 bases not matched to a gene. Looked up from germline, CDR1 is MDHEN and CDR2 is SYDVKM. As DNA, the CDR3 is TGTGCCAGCAGTTTCCTAGCGGAACACACAGATACGCAGTATTTT. It encodes CASSFLAEHTDTQYF.

The genes are TRBV28 and TRBJ2-2, with D perhaps matching TRBD1 (5 bases). Trimming took off 1 base at V and 4 bases at J, with 19 bases between the two ends. The CDR3 is 18 residues long. From germline, CDR1 is MDHEN and CDR2 SYDVKM. The CDR3 loop reads CASSLLDNRPLGTGELFF. For the CDR3, the DNA is TGTGCCAGCAGTTTATTAGATAACAGGCCTCTAGGCACCGGGGAGCTGTTTTTT. The whole variable domain, remainder taken from reference TRBV28 and TRBJ2-2, is DVKVTQSSRYLVKRTGEKVFLECVQDMDHENMFWYRQDPGLGLRLIYFSYDVKMKEKGDIPEGYSVSREKKERFSLILESASTNQTSMYLCASSLLDNRPLGTGELFFGEGSRLTVL.

This clone has only one observation. Other nucleotide sequences from this sample produce the same CDR3. V gene TRBV7-2 combines with J gene TRBJ2-7; a weak D match, TRBD2 (6 bases). The CDR3 sequence is 13 residues long. V lost 5 bases and J lost 3, with 11 bases in between. CDR1 is SGHTA and CDR2 is FQGNSA in the germline V gene. The CDR3 here is CASSPGLLYEQYF. CDR3 nucleotides: TGTGCCAGCAGCCCGGGACTCCTCTACGAGCAGTACTTC.

V usage is TRBV7-2 and J usage is TRBJ2-7; tentatively, D is TRBD1 (5 bases). CDR3 size: 13 residues. V dropped 3 bases and J dropped 7 bases, with 13 bases sitting between them. Germline CDR1 SGHTA, CDR2 FQGNSA. The CDR3 DNA follows: TGTGCCAGCAGCTTCAACCCCCAGGGAGAGCAGTACTTC. This encodes CASSFNPQGEQYF.

J is TRBJ2-7 and V is TRBV4-1, with D unclear. V was pared by 4 bases and J by 6 bases, with 16 bases between. The germline CDR1 and CDR2 sequences are MGHRA and YSYEKL. This CDR3 spans 14 amino acids. The CDR3 sequence is CASSPPNSPAEQYF. CDR3 DNA sequence: TGCGCCAGCAGCCCCCCAAACTCGCCGGCCGAGCAGTACTTC.

The chain uses TRBV7-8 and TRBJ2-3; D is uncertain. Germline V gives CDR1 SGHVS, CDR2 FQNEAQ. The CDR3 loop spans 13 amino acids. Trimming removed 5 bases at V and 6 bases at J, with 12 bases between. In DNA form, the CDR3 reads TGTGCCAGCAGCCCCCAGGATCCGGATACGCAGTATTTT. This gives the protein CASSPQDPDTQYF. Combining the CDR3 with reference TRBV7-8 and TRBJ2-3 gives the whole variable domain GAGVSQSPRYKVAKRGQDVALRCDPISGHVSLFWYQQALGQGPEFLTYFQNEAQLDKSGLPSDRFFAERPEGSVSTLKIQRTQQEDSAVYLCASSPQDPDTQYFGPGTRLTVL.

This chain joins TRBV7-9 and TRBJ2-3; D not certain. V was clipped by 1 base and J by 6 bases, with 11 bases between them. Germline-derived CDR1 and CDR2 are SEHNR and FQNEAQ (reference sequence). CDR3 length equals 14 residues. This CDR3 reads CASSLGLGLDTQYF. In DNA, the CDR3 is TGTGCCAGCAGCTTAGGTCTGGGTTTGGATACGCAGTATTTT.

This chain uses TRBV5-1 with TRBJ1-2; D is possibly TRBD1 (6 bases). The V end lost 1 base, the J end lost 7 bases, and 14 bases lay between the germline ends. The CDR3 runs 14 residues. Germline V CDR1 and CDR2: SGHRS, YFSETQ. CDR3 DNA sequence: TGCGCCAGCAGCTTGAGTCTGGACAGCCTTGGCTACACCTTC. Encoded protein: CASSLSLDSLGYTF.

This clone was picked up one time. This chain joins TRBV6-5 and TRBJ1-4; D remains ambiguous. The germline CDR1 and CDR2 sequences are MNHEY and SVGAGI. This CDR3 has 14 amino acids. Between the trimmed V and J ends, which lost 2 bases and 14 bases, there was a span of 18 bases. DNA for the CDR3: TGTGCCAGCAGTTACGCGTCAGGTGACTTTGAGCTGTTTTTT. Residues: CASSYASGDFELFF.

J is TRBJ2-7 and V is TRBV10-3; weak D call: TRBD1 (6 bases). Trimming cost V 0 bases and J 3 bases, with 9 bases left between them. CDR1 and CDR2 (germline): ENHRY, SYGVKD. The CDR3 runs to 14 residues. The CDR3 nucleotides are TGTGCCATCAGTGAGTCCGGGACATTCTACGAGCAGTACTTC. This sequence encodes CAISESGTFYEQYF.

Comment on this clone: Different DNA sequences within this sample yield the same CDR3. V gene TRBV28 combines with J gene TRBJ2-7, with a weak D call TRBD1 (8 bases). In germline, CDR1 is MDHEN, CDR2 SYDVKM. V was shortened by 3 bases and J by 2 bases, with 11 bases between the two germline ends. The CDR3 runs 14 residues. The CDR3 sequence is CASSFTGGAYEQYF. In DNA, the CDR3 is TGTGCCAGCAGTTTTACAGGGGGGGCCTACGAGCAGTACTTC.

For this clone: Other DNA sequences in this specimen translate into the identical CDR3. The chain has TRBV11-2 and TRBJ2-7, with D hard to call. From germline, CDR1 is SGHAT and CDR2 FQNNGV. V was shortened by 2 bases and J by 0 bases, with 5 bases between the two germline ends. The CDR3 consists of 13 residues. CDR3 in amino acids: CASSLHVSYEQYF. CDR3 DNA: TGTGCCAGCAGCTTACACGTCTCCTACGAGCAGTACTTC.

The chain joins TRBV4-3 to TRBJ2-5, with unresolved D. Per germline, CDR1 LGHNA and CDR2 YSLEER. This CDR3 region has 15 residues. Trimming removed 0 bases at V and 1 base at J, with 9 bases between. CDR3 region: CASSQEIAFQETQYF. In DNA, the CDR3 is TGCGCCAGCAGCCAAGAAATAGCTTTCCAAGAGACCCAGTACTTC.

On this clone itself: Other nucleotide sequences in the sample specify the same CDR3. The chain employs TRBV28 and TRBJ1-1; D unclear. Germline V gene sequence: CDR1 MDHEN, CDR2 SYDVKM. The CDR3 sequence is 12 residues long. With 3 bases removed from V and 6 bases from J, the gap between germline ends came to 8 bases. CDR3: CASSFEGAEAFF. CDR3 sequence (DNA): TGTGCCAGCAGTTTCGAGGGAGCTGAAGCTTTCTTT.

V gene TRBV6-1 combines with J gene TRBJ2-1, with 9 positions matching TRBD1. V lost 7 bases and J lost 5; bases outside the gene matches: 9. The CDR3 covers 15 residues. Germline V gene data show CDR1 as MNHNS and CDR2 as SASEGT. The CDR3: CASTGRDRANNEQFF. The CDR3 coding sequence is TGTGCCAGCACCGGCCGGGACAGGGCGAACAATGAGCAGTTCTTC.

The chain is built from TRBV28 and TRBJ2-1, with 10 positions matching TRBD2. Germline V lookup: CDR1 MDHEN, CDR2 SYDVKM. After removal of 7 bases from V and 0 bases from J, the junction contained 15 bases not matched to a gene. CDR3 length: 19 amino acids. In nucleotides, the CDR3 is TGTGCCAGCAATTATCCCCCTAGCGGGGGACCGAGCTCCTACAATGAGCAGTTCTTC. Its translation is CASNYPPSGGPSSYNEQFF.

Of note for this clone: The same CDR3 arises from other DNA sequences in this sample as well. The chain has TRBV9 and TRBJ2-7; the match to TRBD1 covers 8 bases. Trimming took 0 bases from V and 3 from J; bases not matched to a gene: 5. CDR3 length: 15 amino acids. CDR1 and CDR2 (germline): SGDLS, YYNGEE. The chain's CDR3 is CASSVAAGGNYEQYF. The CDR3 DNA reads as TGTGCCAGCAGCGTAGCGGCAGGGGGCAACTACGAGCAGTACTTC.

The chain couples TRBV19 to TRBJ2-3; D gene ambiguous. V dropped 4 bases and J dropped 0 bases, with 8 bases sitting between them. The CDR3 contains 14 residues. The V gene's germline CDR1 is LNHDA and CDR2 SQIVND (reference sequence). The CDR3 region is CASSTGLSTDTQYF. The CDR3 DNA reads TGTGCCAGTAGTACCGGTCTGAGCACAGATACGCAGTATTTT.

For this clone: The same CDR3 can be traced to other DNA sequences in this sample. V is TRBV28 and J is TRBJ2-3, with D perhaps matching TRBD2 (6 bases). Germline CDR1 reads MDHEN; CDR2 reads SYDVKM. Trimming cost V 2 bases and J 5 bases, with 8 bases left between them. CDR3 size: 13 residues. This CDR3 reads CASSLLGGDTQYF. DNA of the CDR3: TGTGCCAGCAGTTTACTCGGGGGAGATACGCAGTATTTT.

The chain joins TRBV7-6 to TRBJ1-1; possibly TRBD1 for D (5 bases). The germline V and J ends were trimmed by 1 base and 4 bases, with 13 bases remaining between them. Germline CDR1 and CDR2: SGHVS and FNYEAQ. CDR3 size: 15 residues. The CDR3 bases are TGTGCCAGCAGCTTAGAGGTAGGGAGGGGCACTGAAGCTTTCTTT. Encoded protein: CASSLEVGRGTEAFF.

DNA for the CDR3: TGCGCCAACTTCGGGCGGCCGAAATGCTCCTATAATTCACCCCTCCACTTT. Its translation: CANFGRPKCSYNSPLHF. This chain connects TRBV10-1 to TRBJ1-6; D not resolved. Between the trimmed V and J ends, which lost 10 bases and 0 bases, there was a span of 19 bases. Germline assignment: CDR1 WNHNN and CDR2 SYGVQD (reference sequence). This CDR3 region has 17 residues.

This clone was seen just once. The genes are TRBV15 and TRBJ1-5; D gene uncertain. V shed 3 bases and J shed 6 bases, with 15 bases lying between them. Germline V gene lookup returns CDR1 LNHNV and CDR2 YYDKDF (reference sequence). The CDR3 extends over 15 amino acids. CDR3 amino acids: CATSSVRSPTQPQHF. For the CDR3, the DNA is TGTGCCACCAGCAGTGTAAGGAGTCCTACTCAGCCCCAGCATTTT. The full variable domain, in which reference TRBV15 and TRBJ1-5 provide the parts outside the CDR3, is DAMVIQNPRYQVTQFGKPVTLSCSQTLNHNVMYWYQQKSSQAPKLLFHYYDKDFNNEADTPDNFQSRRPNTSFCFLDIRSPGLGDTAMYLCATSSVRSPTQPQHFGDGTRLSIL.

The chain recombines TRBV11-2 with TRBJ2-7; D unclear. The CDR3 is 14 residues long. Germline-derived CDR1 and CDR2 are SGHAT and FQNNGV. The V end was cut by 1 base, the J end by 7 bases, with 14 bases between. The CDR3 is CASSLAVRTGEQYF. As DNA, the CDR3 is TGTGCCAGCAGCTTAGCAGTCAGGACCGGAGAGCAGTACTTC. Looking up the rest from reference TRBV11-2 and TRBJ2-7 gives the full variable domain: EAGVAQSPRYKIIEKRQSVAFWCNPISGHATLYWYQQILGQGPKLLIQFQNNGVVDDSQLPKDRFSAERLKGVDSTLKIQPAKLEDSAVYLCASSLAVRTGEQYFGPGTRLTVT.